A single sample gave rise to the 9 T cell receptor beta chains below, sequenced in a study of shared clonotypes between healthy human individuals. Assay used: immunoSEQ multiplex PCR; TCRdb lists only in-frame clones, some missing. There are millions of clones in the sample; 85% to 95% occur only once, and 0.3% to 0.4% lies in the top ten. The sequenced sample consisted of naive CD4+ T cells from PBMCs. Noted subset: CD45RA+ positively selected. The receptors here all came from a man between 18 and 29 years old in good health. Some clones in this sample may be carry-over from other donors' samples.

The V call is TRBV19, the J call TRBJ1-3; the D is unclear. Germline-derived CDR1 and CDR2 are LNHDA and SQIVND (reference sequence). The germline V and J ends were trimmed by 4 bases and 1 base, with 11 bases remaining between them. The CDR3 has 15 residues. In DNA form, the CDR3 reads TGTGCCAGTAGTAACCCACGGAGTTCTGGAAACACCATATATTTT. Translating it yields CASSNPRSSGNTIYF.

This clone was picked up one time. The DNA of the CDR3 is TGTGCCAGCAGCTTCTTCGGAGAGCAGTACTTC. As protein: CASSFFGEQYF. This sequence joins TRBV7-9 and TRBJ2-7; D gene ambiguous. V gave up 3 bases and J gave up 7 bases, with 7 bases separating them. Per the germline V gene, CDR1 is SEHNR and CDR2 is FQNEAQ (reference sequence). The CDR3 is made up of 11 amino acids.

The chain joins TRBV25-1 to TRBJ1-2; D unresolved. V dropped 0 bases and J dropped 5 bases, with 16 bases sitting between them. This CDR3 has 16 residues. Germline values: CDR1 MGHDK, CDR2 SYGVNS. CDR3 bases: TGTGCCAGCAGTGAATATGGGGTCGGCGACAAATATGGCTACACCTTC. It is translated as CASSEYGVGDKYGYTF.

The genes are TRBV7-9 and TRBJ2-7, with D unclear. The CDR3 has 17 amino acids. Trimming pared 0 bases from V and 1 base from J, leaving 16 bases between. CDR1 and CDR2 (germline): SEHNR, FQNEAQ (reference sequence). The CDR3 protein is CASSLASKRDLSYEQYF. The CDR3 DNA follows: TGTGCCAGCAGCTTAGCGAGCAAAAGGGATTTATCCTACGAGCAGTACTTC. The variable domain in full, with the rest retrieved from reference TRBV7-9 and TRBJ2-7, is DTGVSQNPRHKITKRGQNVTFRCDPISEHNRLYWYRQTLGQGPEFLTYFQNEAQLEKSRLLSDRFSAERPKGSFSTLEIQRTEQGDSAMYLCASSLASKRDLSYEQYFGPGTRLTVT.

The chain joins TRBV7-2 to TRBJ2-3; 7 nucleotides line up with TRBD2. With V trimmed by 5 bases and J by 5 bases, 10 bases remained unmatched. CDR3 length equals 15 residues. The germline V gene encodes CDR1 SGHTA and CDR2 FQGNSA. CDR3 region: CASSPQGTTGDTQYF. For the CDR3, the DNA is TGTGCCAGCAGCCCCCAAGGGACTACAGGAGATACGCAGTATTTT.

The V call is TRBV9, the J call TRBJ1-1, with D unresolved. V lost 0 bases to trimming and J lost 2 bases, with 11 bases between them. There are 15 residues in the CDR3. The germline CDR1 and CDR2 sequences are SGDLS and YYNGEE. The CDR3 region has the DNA TGTGCCAGCAGCGTAGTGGGCAGCCGAAACACTGAAGCTTTCTTT. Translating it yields CASSVVGSRNTEAFF. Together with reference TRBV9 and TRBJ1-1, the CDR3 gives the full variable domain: DSGVTQTPKHLITATGQRVTLRCSPRSGDLSVYWYQQSLDQGLQFLIQYYNGEERAKGNILERFSAQQFPDLHSELNLSSLELGDSALYFCASSVVGSRNTEAFFGQGTRLTVV.

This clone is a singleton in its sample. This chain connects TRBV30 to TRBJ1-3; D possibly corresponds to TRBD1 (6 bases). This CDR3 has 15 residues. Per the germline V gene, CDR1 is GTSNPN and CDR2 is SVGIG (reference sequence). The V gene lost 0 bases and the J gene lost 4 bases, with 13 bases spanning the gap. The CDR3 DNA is TGTGCCTGGAGTGTACAGTGGGACATCGGAAACACCATATATTTT. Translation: CAWSVQWDIGNTIYF.

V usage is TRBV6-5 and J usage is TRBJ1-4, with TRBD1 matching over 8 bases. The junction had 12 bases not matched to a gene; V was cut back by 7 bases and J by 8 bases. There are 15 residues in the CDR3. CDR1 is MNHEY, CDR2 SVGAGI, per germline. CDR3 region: CASKRTGQESEKLFF. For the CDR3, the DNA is TGTGCCAGCAAACGCACGGGACAGGAATCCGAAAAACTGTTTTTT.

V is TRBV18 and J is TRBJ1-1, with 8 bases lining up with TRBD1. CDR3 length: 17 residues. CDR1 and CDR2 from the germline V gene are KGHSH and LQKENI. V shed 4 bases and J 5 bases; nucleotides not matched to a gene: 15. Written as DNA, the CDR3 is TGTGCCAGCTCACGAGGACAGGGTGTGGCTTTGGATACTGAAGCTTTCTTT. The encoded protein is CASSRGQGVALDTEAFF.